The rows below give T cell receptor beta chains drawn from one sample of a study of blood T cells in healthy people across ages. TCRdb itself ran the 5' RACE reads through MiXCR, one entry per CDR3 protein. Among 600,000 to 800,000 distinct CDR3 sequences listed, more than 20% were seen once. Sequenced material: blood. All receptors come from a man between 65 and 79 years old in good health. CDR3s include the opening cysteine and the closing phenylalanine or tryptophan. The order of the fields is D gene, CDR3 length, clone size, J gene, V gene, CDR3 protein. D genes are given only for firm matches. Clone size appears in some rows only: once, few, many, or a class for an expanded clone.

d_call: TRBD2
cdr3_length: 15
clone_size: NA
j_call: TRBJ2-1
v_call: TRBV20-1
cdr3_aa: CSARLGSGRASEQFF

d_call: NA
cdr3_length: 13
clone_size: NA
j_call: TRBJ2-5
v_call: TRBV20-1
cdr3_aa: CSARDRLQETQYF

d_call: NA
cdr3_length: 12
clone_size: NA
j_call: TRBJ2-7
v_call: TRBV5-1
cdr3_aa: CASRREGYEQYF

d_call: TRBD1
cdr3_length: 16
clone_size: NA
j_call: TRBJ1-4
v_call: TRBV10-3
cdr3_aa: CAISAGQPATNEKLFF

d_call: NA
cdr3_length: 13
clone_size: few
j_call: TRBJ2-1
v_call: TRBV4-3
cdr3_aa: CASSQESGNEQFF

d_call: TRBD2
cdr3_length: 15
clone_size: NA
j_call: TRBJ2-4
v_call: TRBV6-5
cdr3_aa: CASRLTSGNVNIQYF

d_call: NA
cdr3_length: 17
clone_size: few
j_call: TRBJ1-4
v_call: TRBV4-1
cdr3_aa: CASSKRASGETIGKLFF

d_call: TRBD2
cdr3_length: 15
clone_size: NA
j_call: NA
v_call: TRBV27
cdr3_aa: CASSLSAGSHNEQFF

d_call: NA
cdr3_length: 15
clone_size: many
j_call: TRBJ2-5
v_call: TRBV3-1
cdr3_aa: CASSQGIVGQETQYF

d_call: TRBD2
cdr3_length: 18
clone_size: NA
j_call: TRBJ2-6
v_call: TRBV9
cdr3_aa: CASSFLGAGGSGANVLTF

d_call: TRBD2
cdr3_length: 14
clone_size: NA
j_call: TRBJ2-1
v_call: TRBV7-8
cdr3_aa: CASSGTSGKVEQFF

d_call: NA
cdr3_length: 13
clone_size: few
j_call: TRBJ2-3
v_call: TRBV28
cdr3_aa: CASTDGLTDTQYF

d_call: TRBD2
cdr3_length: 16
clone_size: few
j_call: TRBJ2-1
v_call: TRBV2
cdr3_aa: CASSSPGTSSINEQFF

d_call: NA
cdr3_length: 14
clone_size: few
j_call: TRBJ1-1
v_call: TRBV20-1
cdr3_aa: CSARGLLLNTEAFF

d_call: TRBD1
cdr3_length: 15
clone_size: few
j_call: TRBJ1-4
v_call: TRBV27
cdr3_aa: CASSLIRTGREKLFF

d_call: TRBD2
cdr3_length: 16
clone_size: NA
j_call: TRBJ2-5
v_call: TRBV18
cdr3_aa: CASSRFTGGNQETQYF

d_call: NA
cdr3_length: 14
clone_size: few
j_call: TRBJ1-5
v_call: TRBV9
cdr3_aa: CASSVGRGGQPQHF

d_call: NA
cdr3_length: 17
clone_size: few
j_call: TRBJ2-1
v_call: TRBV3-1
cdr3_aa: CASSQGPPGLALVGQLF

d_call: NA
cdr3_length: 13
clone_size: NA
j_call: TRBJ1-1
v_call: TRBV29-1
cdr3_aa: CSTPGSMNTEAFF

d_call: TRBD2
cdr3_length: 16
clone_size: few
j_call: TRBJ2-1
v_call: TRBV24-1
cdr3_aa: CATSLTTSGSYNEQFF

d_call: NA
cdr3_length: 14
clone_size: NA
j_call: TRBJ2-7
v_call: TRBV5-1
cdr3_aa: CASRRIERSYEQYF

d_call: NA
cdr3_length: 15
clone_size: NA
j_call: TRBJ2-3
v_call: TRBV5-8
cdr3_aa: CASSFGERFTDTQYF

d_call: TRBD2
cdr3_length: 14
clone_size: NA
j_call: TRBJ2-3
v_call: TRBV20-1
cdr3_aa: CSASSSGVLDTQYF

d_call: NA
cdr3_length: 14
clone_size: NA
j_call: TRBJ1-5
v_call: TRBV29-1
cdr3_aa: CSVVEGNSNQPQHF

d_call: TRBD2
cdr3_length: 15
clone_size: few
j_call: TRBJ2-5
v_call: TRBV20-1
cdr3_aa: CSAKRLAPIQETQYF

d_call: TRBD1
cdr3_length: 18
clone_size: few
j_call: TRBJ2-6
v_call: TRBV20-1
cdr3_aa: CSARPGQVLLSGANVLTF